This entry describes one T cell receptor beta chain. Its antigen is not identified. As for time point: week 5, during vaccination. It was 300 ug of mutant IDH1 20-mer peptide that made up each vaccine dose, given with topical imiquimod. These data belong to a study of a mutant IDH1 vaccine in newly diagnosed glioma. Study-level background: The initiation of vaccination occurred 4-6 weeks after radiotherapy alone, or with temozolomide cycles.

Only in-frame clones appear in the TCRdb table, and some are missing; sequencing was by immunoSEQ multiplex PCR. The table lists about 58,000 clones, about 81% of them singletons, with 7.4% in the top ten. CDR3 length: 13 amino acids. Germline V lookup: CDR1 MDHEN, CDR2 SYDVKM. V lost 8 bases, J lost 0 bases, and 11 bases lay in between. Material: PBMCs, obtained from a glioma patient whose treatment included an IDH1 peptide vaccine. This sequence originates from a woman in her fifties or sixties with glioma. The V call is TRBV28, the J call TRBJ2-7, with no clear D. As DNA, the CDR3 is TGTGCCAGCCTGGGCACCGCCTCCTACGAGCAGTACTTC. Translation: CASLGTASYEQYF. The entire variable domain, with the rest obtained from reference TRBV28 and TRBJ2-7, is as follows: DVKVTQSSRYLVKRTGEKVFLECVQDMDHENMFWYRQDPGLGLRLIYFSYDVKMKEKGDIPEGYSVSREKKERFSLILESASTNQTSMYLCASLGTASYEQYFGPGTRLTVT.